The 14 T cell receptor beta chains below were found in one sample sequenced in a study of control samples from healthy donors and cancer patients (dated by TCRdb to the early 2020s). The receptor library was made with the immunoSEQ multiplex PCR assay. TCRdb obtained this table from immuneACCESS and retained in-frame rearrangements with V and J assigned. These tables miss some clones; where compared with another copy, unresolved V genes account for less than half of the shortfall, and the remainder is unexplained. The sample has approximately 190,000 clones on record. The ten largest clones take up 2.2% of the sample. The source material was blood. These receptors came from a woman in her twenties or thirties in good health.

The chain has TRBV5-4 and TRBJ2-7; the match to TRBD2 covers 7 bases. The CDR3 extends over 14 amino acids. Trimming took 2 bases from V and 6 from J; bases not matched to a gene: 8. Germline V gene data show CDR1 as SGHNT and CDR2 as YYREEE (reference sequence). DNA of the CDR3: TGTGCCAGCAGCTTCGCGGGGGAAATCAGCGAGCAGTACTTC. It yields the protein CASSFAGEISEQYF.

The chain is built from TRBV28 and TRBJ1-5; 12 bases align to TRBD1. Germline loops: CDR1 MDHEN, CDR2 SYDVKM. The CDR3 is made up of 17 amino acids. Losses at the gene ends were 4 bases for V and 0 bases for J; bases not matched to a gene: 4. The CDR3 DNA is TGTGCCAGCAGTTCGGGACAGGGGGCGTTTAGCAATCAGCCCCAGCATTTT. Translation gives CASSSGQGAFSNQPQHF.

This rearrangement joins TRBV5-1 to TRBJ1-4; maybe TRBD1 (5 bases). Trimming took 5 bases from V and 7 from J, leaving 21 bases between them. This CDR3 contains 16 residues. Germline V gene sequence: CDR1 SGHRS, CDR2 YFSETQ. This chain's CDR3 is CASRLPSGADGEKLFF. Here the CDR3 DNA reads TGCGCCAGCAGACTACCAAGTGGGGCGGACGGTGAAAAACTGTTTTTT.

The chain combines TRBV7-9 with TRBJ1-4, with 7 positions matching TRBD1. Germline lookup yields CDR1 SEHNR and CDR2 FQNEAQ (reference sequence). After removal of 6 bases from V and 5 bases from J, the junction contained 12 bases not matched to a gene. This CDR3 is 16 amino acids long. CDR3 in amino acids: CASRSTGARGNEKLFF. CDR3 in DNA: TGTGCCAGCAGATCCACAGGGGCGAGGGGAAATGAAAAACTGTTTTTT.

V gene TRBV2 combines with J gene TRBJ1-5; no reliable D call. The CDR3 contains 14 residues. Germline CDR1 and CDR2: SNHLY and FYNNEI. V gave up 4 bases and J gave up 6 bases, with 13 bases separating them. CDR3 loop: CASSVFERSQPQHF. Here the CDR3 DNA reads TGTGCCAGCAGTGTTTTTGAACGGAGTCAGCCCCAGCATTTT.

The chain links TRBV30 to TRBJ1-1; D unresolved. Germline assignment: CDR1 GTSNPN and CDR2 SVGIG (reference sequence). The V gene lost 4 bases and the J gene lost 6 bases, with 9 bases spanning the gap. The CDR3 loop spans 11 amino acids. The CDR3 sequence: CAWMSRAEAFF. Written as DNA, the CDR3 is TGTGCCTGGATGAGCCGTGCTGAAGCTTTCTTT.

V and J are TRBV5-6 and TRBJ1-6; the D gene is possibly TRBD1 (5 bases). Germline V lookup: CDR1 SGHDT, CDR2 YYEEEE. The CDR3 extends over 15 amino acids. The V gene lost 3 bases and the J gene lost 7 bases, with 14 bases spanning the gap. The CDR3 here is CASSSRGGGNSPLHF. CDR3 nucleotide sequence: TGTGCCAGCAGCTCCCGGGGGGGAGGGAATTCACCCCTCCACTTT.

The chain's CDR3 is CASSQDRGNYNEQFF. CDR3 nucleotides: TGCGCCAGCAGCCAAGACAGGGGGAATTACAATGAGCAGTTCTTC. The chain employs TRBV4-3 and TRBJ2-1; 7 nucleotides agree with TRBD1. CDR1 and CDR2 from the germline V gene are LGHNA and YSLEER. This CDR3 region has 15 residues. V gave up 0 bases and J gave up 4 bases; unmatched junction bases: 3.

V usage is TRBV10-2 and J usage is TRBJ2-7; D is unclear. V lost 3 bases, J lost 1 base, and 10 bases lay in between. Germline CDR1 is WSHSY and CDR2 is SAAADI. This CDR3 is built from 14 residues. DNA for the CDR3: TGCGCCAGCAGTGAACATCCTGGGTCCTACGAGCAGTACTTC. It is translated as CASSEHPGSYEQYF.

The genes are TRBV9 and TRBJ2-5; 15 nucleotides line up with TRBD2. The germline CDR1 and CDR2 sequences are SGDLS and YYNGEE. V lost 6 bases to trimming and J lost 5 bases; unmatched junction nucleotides: 5. The length of the CDR3 is 15 residues. Here the CDR3 DNA reads TGTGCCAGCACCAGGACTAGCGGGGGGGCGGAGACCCAGTACTTC. As protein: CASTRTSGGAETQYF.

In nucleotides, the CDR3 is TGTGCCAGCCTGGGACAGGGGAGCGCTGAAGCTTTCTTT. It translates to CASLGQGSAEAFF. V and J are TRBV6-5 and TRBJ1-1; 10 bases agree with TRBD1. V gave up 8 bases and J gave up 6 bases; unmatched junction bases: 6. This CDR3 region has 13 residues. Germline-derived CDR1 and CDR2 are MNHEY and SVGAGI.

The V gene is TRBV30, the J gene TRBJ1-1; a possible D gene is TRBD1 (6 bases). The CDR3 spans 16 residues. In germline, CDR1 is GTSNPN, CDR2 SVGIG (reference sequence). Trimming removed 1 base at V and 1 base at J, with 16 bases between. CDR3 bases: TGTGCCTGGAGTGGGAAATTAACCAGGGGGAACACTGAAGCTTTCTTT. This gives the protein CAWSGKLTRGNTEAFF. Filled out from reference TRBV30 and TRBJ1-1, the complete variable domain reads SQTIHQWPATLVQPVGSPLSLECTVEGTSNPNLYWYRQAAGRGLQLLFYSVGIGQISSEVPQNLSASRPQDRQFILSSKKLLLSDSGFYLCAWSGKLTRGNTEAFFGQGTRLTVV.

The CDR3 nucleotides are TGTGCCAGCAGCTTGGGCGGGGGTTCCTACGAGCAGTACTTC. Protein sequence: CASSLGGGSYEQYF. The chain links TRBV5-8 to TRBJ2-7; 7 nucleotides line up with TRBD2. With V trimmed by 0 bases and J by 1 base, 1 base remained unmatched. Germline CDR1 SGHTS, CDR2 YDEGEE. CDR3 length equals 14 residues.

The genes are TRBV4-1 and TRBJ1-1; D unclear. Trimming pared 2 bases from V and 2 bases from J, leaving 18 bases between. This CDR3 is 17 amino acids long. The V gene's germline CDR1 is MGHRA and CDR2 YSYEKL. The CDR3 DNA reads TGCGCCAGCAGCCAATCGGGGTTCGAGGCCTTCAACACTGAAGCTTTCTTT. Translating gives CASSQSGFEAFNTEAFF.